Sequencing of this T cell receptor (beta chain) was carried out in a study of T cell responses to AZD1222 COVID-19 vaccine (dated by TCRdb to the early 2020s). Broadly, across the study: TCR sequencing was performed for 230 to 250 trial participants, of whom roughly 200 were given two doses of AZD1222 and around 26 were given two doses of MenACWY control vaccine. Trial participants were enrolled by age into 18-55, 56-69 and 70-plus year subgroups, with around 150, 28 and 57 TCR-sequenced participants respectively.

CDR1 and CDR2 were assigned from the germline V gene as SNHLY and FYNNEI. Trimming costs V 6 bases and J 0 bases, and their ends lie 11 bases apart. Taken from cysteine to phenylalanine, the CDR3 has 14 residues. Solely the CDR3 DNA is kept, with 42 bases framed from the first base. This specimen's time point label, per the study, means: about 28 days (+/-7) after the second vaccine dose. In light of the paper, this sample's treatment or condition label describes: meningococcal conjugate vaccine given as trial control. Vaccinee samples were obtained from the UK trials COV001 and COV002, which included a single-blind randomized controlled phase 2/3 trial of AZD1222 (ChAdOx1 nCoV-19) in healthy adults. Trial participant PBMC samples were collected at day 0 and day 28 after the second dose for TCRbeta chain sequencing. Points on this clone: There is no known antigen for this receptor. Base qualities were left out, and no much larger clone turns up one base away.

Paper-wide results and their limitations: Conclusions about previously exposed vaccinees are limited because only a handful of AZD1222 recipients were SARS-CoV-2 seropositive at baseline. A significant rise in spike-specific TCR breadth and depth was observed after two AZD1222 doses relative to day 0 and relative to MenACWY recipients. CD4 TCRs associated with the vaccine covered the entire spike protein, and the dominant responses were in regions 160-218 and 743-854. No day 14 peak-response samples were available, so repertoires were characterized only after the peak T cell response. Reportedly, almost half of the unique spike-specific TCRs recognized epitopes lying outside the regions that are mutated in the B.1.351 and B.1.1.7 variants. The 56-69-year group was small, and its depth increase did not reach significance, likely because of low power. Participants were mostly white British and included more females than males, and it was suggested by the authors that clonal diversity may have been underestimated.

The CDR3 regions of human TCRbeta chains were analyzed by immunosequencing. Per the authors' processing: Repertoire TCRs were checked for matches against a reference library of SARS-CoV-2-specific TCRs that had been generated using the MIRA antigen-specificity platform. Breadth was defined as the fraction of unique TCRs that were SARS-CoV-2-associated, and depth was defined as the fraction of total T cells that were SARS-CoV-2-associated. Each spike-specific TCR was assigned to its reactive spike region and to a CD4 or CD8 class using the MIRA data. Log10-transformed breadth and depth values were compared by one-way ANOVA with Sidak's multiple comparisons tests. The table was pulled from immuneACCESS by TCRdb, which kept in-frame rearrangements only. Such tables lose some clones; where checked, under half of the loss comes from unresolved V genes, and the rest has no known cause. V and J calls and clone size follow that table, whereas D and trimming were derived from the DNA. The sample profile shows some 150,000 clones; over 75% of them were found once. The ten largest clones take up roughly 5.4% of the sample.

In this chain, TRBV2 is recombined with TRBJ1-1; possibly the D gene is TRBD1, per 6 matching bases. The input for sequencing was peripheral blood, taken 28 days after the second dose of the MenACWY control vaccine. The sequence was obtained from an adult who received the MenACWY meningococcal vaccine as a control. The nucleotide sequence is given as TGTGCCAGCAGACAGGGTGGGGTGAACACTGAAGCTTTCTTT. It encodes CASRQGGVNTEAFF.